Shown below are 17 T cell receptor beta chains from a single sample sequenced in a study of shared clonotypes between healthy human individuals. In the naive CD8 group, cells lacked CD45RO and were positively selected for CCR7, so terminally differentiated effector memory CD45RA+ cells were left out. Some clones are missing from TCRdb's copy, which holds only in-frame ones; the method was immunoSEQ multiplex PCR. This table holds about 1,800,000 clones, around 96% found once. The sample was naive CD8+ T cells sorted from blood. The source is a man aged 18 to 30 in good health.

The chain employs TRBV7-9 and TRBJ2-1; tentative D call: TRBD1 (7 bases). V lost 6 bases, J lost 7 bases, and 19 bases lay in between. This CDR3 has 15 residues. CDR1 is SEHNR and CDR2 is FQNEAQ in the germline V gene (reference sequence). The CDR3 DNA sequence: TGTGCCAGCAGTTCCGAGGAGGGGGCTTTGAATGAGCAGTTCTTC. The encoded protein is CASSSEEGALNEQFF.

V gene TRBV7-8 combines with J gene TRBJ2-7; D may match TRBD1 or TRBD2 (5 bases each). Trimming left V 2 bases short and J 7 bases short, with 24 bases between. There are 17 residues in the CDR3. CDR1 SGHVS and CDR2 FQNEAQ come from the germline V gene. CDR3 coding DNA: TGTGCCAGCAGCTTATATGGGGGAGAGGTACCAAATCTGGAGCAGTACTTC. Encoded protein: CASSLYGGEVPNLEQYF.

The V and J genes are TRBV7-9 and TRBJ2-5; TRBD1 or TRBD2 may be the D gene (5 bases each). V was shortened by 5 bases and J by 0 bases, with 13 bases between the two germline ends. The length of the CDR3 is 15 residues. Germline values: CDR1 SEHNR, CDR2 FQNEAQ (reference sequence). CDR3 bases: TGTGCCAGCAGCATCGGGACCGACTACCAAGAGACCCAGTACTTC. This gives the protein CASSIGTDYQETQYF.

The rearrangement joins TRBV5-8 to TRBJ2-3; D might be TRBD1 (5 bases). This CDR3 has 15 amino acids. With 0 bases removed from V and 3 bases from J, the gap between germline ends came to 11 bases. Germline V lookup: CDR1 SGHTS, CDR2 YDEGEE. This CDR3 is CASSLEGRATDTQYF. CDR3 DNA sequence: TGTGCCAGCAGCTTGGAAGGCAGGGCTACAGATACGCAGTATTTT.

V is TRBV30 and J is TRBJ2-1; D assignment may be TRBD1 or TRBD2 (5 bases each). The length of the CDR3 is 11 residues. V lost 8 bases and J 10 bases, leaving 15 bases between the germline ends. CDR1 is GTSNPN and CDR2 is SVGIG in the germline V gene (reference sequence). CDR3 sequence reads: CARTTGDEQFF. In DNA form, the CDR3 reads TGTGCCCGTACGACCGGGGACGAGCAGTTCTTC. The whole variable domain, remainder taken from reference TRBV30 and TRBJ2-1, is SQTIHQWPATLVQPVGSPLSLECTVEGTSNPNLYWYRQAAGRGLQLLFYSVGIGQISSEVPQNLSASRPQDRQFILSSKKLLLSDSGFYLCARTTGDEQFFGPGTRLTVL.

Comments on this clone: The same CDR3 arises from other DNA sequences in this sample as well. The chain couples TRBV13 to TRBJ2-7; D is undetermined. Between the trimmed V and J ends, which lost 0 bases and 3 bases, there was a span of 6 bases. Germline V gene sequence: CDR1 PRHDT, CDR2 FYEKMQ (reference sequence). This CDR3 has 13 residues. The CDR3 DNA follows: TGTGCCAGCAGCTTAGGGAAGGGCTACGAGCAGTACTTC. This sequence encodes CASSLGKGYEQYF.

This sequence joins TRBV6-1 and TRBJ2-7, with D possibly being TRBD2 (5 bases). Germline CDR1 MNHNS, CDR2 SASEGT. This CDR3 has 15 amino acids. With 7 bases removed from V and 5 bases from J, the gap between germline ends came to 21 bases. The CDR3 reads CASTLPWAGLNEQYF. The DNA for the CDR3 is TGTGCCAGCACCCTGCCCTGGGCGGGCCTGAACGAGCAGTACTTC.

This CDR3 is CASSEGLAGTFYEQYF. The CDR3 DNA reads TGTGCCAGCAGCGAGGGACTAGCGGGTACCTTCTACGAGCAGTACTTC. The gene calls are TRBV7-2 and TRBJ2-7; 12 nucleotides align to TRBD2. The CDR3 is made up of 16 amino acids. Looked up from germline, CDR1 is SGHTA and CDR2 is FQGNSA. The ends lost 5 bases at V and 3 bases at J; junction bases unmatched: 8.

DNA for the CDR3: TGTGCCTGGAATGTCCGGGGGGCGAGCGGCTACACCTTC. This codes for CAWNVRGASGYTF. The chain employs TRBV30 and TRBJ1-2; perhaps TRBD1 as D (6 bases). Germline CDR1 reads GTSNPN; CDR2 reads SVGIG (reference sequence). This CDR3 is 13 amino acids long. Trimming stripped 4 bases from V and 8 bases from J, with 17 bases between.

CDR3 DNA sequence: TGTGCCAGCAGCAACAGGGACCCCATCTTCGACTACGAGCAGTACTTC. Translating gives CASSNRDPIFDYEQYF. This chain links TRBV11-2 with TRBJ2-7; TRBD1 is a possible D gene (6 bases). This CDR3 region has 16 residues. The V end was cut by 5 bases, the J end by 3 bases, with 20 bases between. Germline CDR1 is SGHAT and CDR2 is FQNNGV.

The chain carries TRBV13 and TRBJ2-3; D uncertain. The V end lost 0 bases, the J end lost 0 bases, and 7 bases lay between the germline ends. Germline assignment: CDR1 PRHDT and CDR2 FYEKMQ (reference sequence). There are 15 residues in the CDR3. The CDR3 bases are TGTGCCAGCAGCTTAGGTGTGGGTAGCACAGATACGCAGTATTTT. Translating gives CASSLGVGSTDTQYF.

The V gene is TRBV27, the J gene TRBJ1-2; 11 nucleotides align to TRBD1. The CDR3 sequence is 13 residues long. CDR1 and CDR2 from the germline V gene are MNHEY and SMNVEV (reference sequence). The junction had 5 bases not matched to a gene; V was cut back by 9 bases and J by 5 bases. The DNA of the CDR3 is TGTGCCAGTTGGACAGGGGGCGGATATGGCTACACCTTC. This gives the protein CASWTGGGYGYTF.

Turning to this clone: An end of the junction differs from the germline gene, which may be a read error. The chain uses TRBV6-5 and TRBJ2-3; D might be TRBD2 (6 bases). The CDR3 totals 14 residues. Germline CDR1 is MNHEY and CDR2 is SVGAGI. The CDR3 is CASSNSGRFDTQYF. The CDR3 DNA reads TGTGCCAGCAGTAACTCAGGGAGGTTCGATACGCAGTATTTT.

Remarks on this clone: One end of the junction fails to match germline, which may point to a read error. This chain links TRBV4-1 with TRBJ2-7; tentatively, D is TRBD1 (5 bases). CDR1 and CDR2 (germline): MGHRA, YSYEKL. The length of the CDR3 is 12 residues. The CDR3 is CASSQETVTLSF. CDR3 coding DNA: TGCGCCAGCAGCCAAGAGACAGTCACCCTTTCATTC.

This clone was recorded only once. This chain joins TRBV28 and TRBJ2-3, with unresolved D. This CDR3 region has 15 residues. V gave up 3 bases and J gave up 0 bases, with 10 bases separating them. The germline gives CDR1 MDHEN, CDR2 SYDVKM. CDR3 DNA sequence: TGTGCCAGCAGTTTGCTGGGCTCTAGCACAGATACGCAGTATTTT. Residues: CASSLLGSSTDTQYF.

For the CDR3, the DNA is TGTGCCAGCAGTACGACAGGGGGCACAACTGAAGCTTTCTTT. This codes for CASSTTGGTTEAFF. The chain joins TRBV27 to TRBJ1-1; TRBD1 agrees at 10 bases. The CDR3 consists of 14 residues. The V gene end was trimmed by 5 bases and the J gene end by 5 bases; junction bases not matched to a gene: 5. CDR1 is MNHEY, CDR2 SMNVEV, per germline (reference sequence).

The chain recombines TRBV28 with TRBJ2-6; 9 bases are shared with TRBD1. Germline V gene sequence: CDR1 MDHEN, CDR2 SYDVKM. CDR3 length: 20 amino acids. The V gene end was trimmed by 1 base and the J gene end by 1 base; junction bases not matched to a gene: 11. This CDR3 reads CASSLSMGTGMVSGANVLTF. The DNA for the CDR3 is TGTGCCAGCAGTTTATCTATGGGGACAGGGATGGTATCTGGGGCCAACGTCCTGACTTTC.